These T cell receptor beta chains were read from a single sample in a study of post-analysis software for immune sequencing data. Each CDR3 protein is one row after TCRdb ran MiXCR on the PCR reads. There are 750,000 to 950,000 distinct CDR3 sequences in the sample; approximately 53% occur only once, and about 4.8% lies in the top ten. The sample consisted of blood. The receptors come from a girl between 5 and 17 years old with multiple sclerosis. Both conserved end residues are part of each CDR3. The order of the fields is CDR3 protein, CDR3 DNA, clone size, J gene, V gene, D gene. D genes are given only for firm matches. Rows give clone size only sometimes, using once, few, many, or a class for an expanded clone.

CDR3 protein: CASSYSPGAQNIQYF
CDR3 DNA: TGTGCCAGCAGTTACTCCCCCGGGGCACAAAACATTCAGTACTTC
clone size: .
J gene: TRBJ2-4
V gene: TRBV6-5
D gene: .

CDR3 protein: CSVGLAGGLPTDTQYF
CDR3 DNA: TGCAGCGTTGGTCTAGCGGGGGGCCTTCCTACAGATACGCAGTATTTT
clone size: .
J gene: TRBJ2-3
V gene: TRBV29-1
D gene: TRBD2

CDR3 protein: CASRPTGARDEKLFF
CDR3 DNA: TGTGCCAGCAGGCCTACAGGGGCGCGGGATGAAAAACTGTTTTTT
clone size: .
J gene: TRBJ1-4
V gene: TRBV7-6
D gene: TRBD1

CDR3 protein: CASSEGGTPSYNEQFF
CDR3 DNA: TGTGCCAGCAGCGAAGGCGGGACCCCCTCCTACAATGAGCAGTTCTTC
clone size: few
J gene: TRBJ2-1
V gene: TRBV7-6
D gene: .

CDR3 protein: CASSQDWGTETQYF
CDR3 DNA: TGTGCCAGCAGCCAAGACTGGGGGACGGAGACCCAGTACTTC
clone size: .
J gene: TRBJ2-5
V gene: TRBV4-2
D gene: .

CDR3 protein: CASSKITGFAEAFF
CDR3 DNA: TGTGCCAGCAGCAAGATCACAGGGTTCGCTGAAGCTTTCTTT
clone size: .
J gene: TRBJ1-1
V gene: TRBV11-2
D gene: .

CDR3 protein: CASSLRRPFERERREQYF
CDR3 DNA: TGTGCCAGCAGCTTACGGAGACCTTTTGAGCGGGAGAGGCGCGAGCAGTACTTC
clone size: .
J gene: TRBJ2-7
V gene: TRBV11-2
D gene: TRBD2

CDR3 protein: CASRIRQGDTGELFF
CDR3 DNA: TGTGCCAGCAGAATTCGACAGGGGGACACCGGGGAGCTGTTTTTT
clone size: .
J gene: TRBJ2-2
V gene: TRBV12-3/TRBV12-4
D gene: TRBD1

CDR3 protein: CASSYSSSRAYEQYF
CDR3 DNA: TGTGCCAGCAGTTACTCATCTAGCAGGGCCTACGAGCAGTACTTC
clone size: .
J gene: TRBJ2-7
V gene: TRBV6-6
D gene: .

CDR3 protein: CASRRGLAGTQWETQYF
CDR3 DNA: TGTGCCAGCAGACGGGGACTAGCGGGAACGCAGTGGGAGACCCAGTACTTC
clone size: .
J gene: TRBJ2-5
V gene: TRBV12-3/TRBV12-4
D gene: TRBD2

CDR3 protein: CASSSGTSGRRAVTQYF
CDR3 DNA: TGCGCCAGCAGCTCCGGGACTAGCGGGAGGAGAGCAGTGACCCAGTACTTC
clone size: .
J gene: TRBJ2-5
V gene: TRBV5-1
D gene: TRBD2

CDR3 protein: CASSLGPPRGLEAFF
CDR3 DNA: TGTGCCAGCAGTTTGGGACCTCCAAGGGGATTAGAAGCTTTCTTT
clone size: .
J gene: TRBJ1-1
V gene: TRBV12-3/TRBV12-4
D gene: .

CDR3 protein: CSARASGGQGDRETQYF
CDR3 DNA: TGCAGTGCTAGAGCATCTGGGGGACAGGGGGATCGAGAGACCCAGTACTTC
clone size: few
J gene: TRBJ2-5
V gene: TRBV20-1
D gene: TRBD1

CDR3 protein: CACGSRGHGYTF
CDR3 DNA: TGCGCGTGTGGGAGCCGAGGCCATGGCTACACCTTC
clone size: .
J gene: TRBJ1-2
V gene: TRBV29-1
D gene: .

CDR3 protein: CASSVGLADPSYNEQFF
CDR3 DNA: TGTGCCAGCAGCGTGGGACTAGCAGACCCCTCCTACAATGAGCAGTTCTTC
clone size: many
J gene: TRBJ2-1
V gene: TRBV9
D gene: TRBD2

CDR3 protein: CSARPTANYEQYF
CDR3 DNA: TGCAGTGCTAGACCTACAGCGAACTACGAGCAGTACTTC
clone size: .
J gene: TRBJ2-7
V gene: TRBV20-1
D gene: .

CDR3 protein: CASKGQPSSYNEQFF
CDR3 DNA: TGTGCCAGCAAGGGACAGCCTAGCTCCTACAATGAGCAGTTCTTC
clone size: .
J gene: TRBJ2-1
V gene: TRBV5-6
D gene: TRBD1

CDR3 protein: CSVKDRERTDTQYF
CDR3 DNA: TGCAGCGTCAAGGACAGGGAAAGGACAGATACGCAGTATTTT
clone size: few
J gene: TRBJ2-3
V gene: TRBV29-1
D gene: TRBD1

CDR3 protein: CSVASPEQGRYEQYF
CDR3 DNA: TGCAGCGTCGCCTCACCGGAACAGGGGCGCTACGAGCAGTACTTC
clone size: few
J gene: TRBJ2-7
V gene: TRBV29-1
D gene: TRBD1

CDR3 protein: CSARDSAGGVDEQYF
CDR3 DNA: TGCAGTGCTAGAGACTCGGCGGGAGGGGTTGACGAGCAGTACTTC
clone size: .
J gene: TRBJ2-7
V gene: TRBV20-1
D gene: TRBD2

CDR3 protein: CASSSASSGRAAEQFF
CDR3 DNA: TGTGCCAGCTCATCTGCATCTAGCGGGAGGGCCGCTGAGCAGTTCTTC
clone size: .
J gene: TRBJ2-1
V gene: TRBV18
D gene: TRBD2

CDR3 protein: CASSPAGGERNEQFF
CDR3 DNA: TGTGCCAGCAGCCCAGCGGGGGGAGAAAGGAATGAGCAGTTCTTC
clone size: .
J gene: TRBJ2-1
V gene: TRBV5-5
D gene: TRBD2

CDR3 protein: CASSSIGYIQYF
CDR3 DNA: TGTGCCAGCAGCTCGATCGGGTACATTCAGTACTTC
clone size: few
J gene: TRBJ2-4
V gene: TRBV7-9
D gene: .

CDR3 protein: CASRLAGEQYF
CDR3 DNA: TGTGCCAGCAGACTAGCTGGCGAGCAGTACTTC
clone size: .
J gene: TRBJ2-7
V gene: TRBV12-3/TRBV12-4
D gene: .

CDR3 protein: CATSRNRGLDYGYTF
CDR3 DNA: TGTGCCACCAGCAGGAACAGGGGGCTCGACTATGGCTACACCTTC
clone size: .
J gene: TRBJ1-2
V gene: TRBV15
D gene: TRBD1

CDR3 protein: CATGLAGTSDTQYF
CDR3 DNA: TGTGCCACCGGACTAGCGGGGACGTCAGATACGCAGTATTTT
clone size: .
J gene: TRBJ2-3
V gene: TRBV2
D gene: TRBD2

CDR3 protein: CAISESSPRGDYEQYF
CDR3 DNA: TGTGCCATCAGTGAGTCGAGTCCCAGGGGCGACTACGAGCAGTACTTC
clone size: .
J gene: TRBJ2-7
V gene: TRBV10-3
D gene: .

CDR3 protein: CASSSSGPNIQYF
CDR3 DNA: TGTGCCAGCAGTTCCAGCGGCCCAAACATTCAGTACTTC
clone size: .
J gene: TRBJ2-4
V gene: TRBV6-6
D gene: .

CDR3 protein: CASSLAPGAGYEQYF
CDR3 DNA: TGCGCCAGCAGCTTGGCCCCCGGGGCAGGCTACGAGCAGTACTTC
clone size: .
J gene: TRBJ2-7
V gene: TRBV5-1
D gene: .

CDR3 protein: CASSLAVSTGGYTF
CDR3 DNA: TGTGCCAGCAGCTTAGCGGTCTCTACCGGTGGCTACACCTTC
clone size: .
J gene: TRBJ1-2
V gene: TRBV7-9
D gene: .

CDR3 protein: CASSSPGRLGYF
CDR3 DNA: TGTGCCAGCAGTTCTCCGGGACGGTTAGGGTACTTC
clone size: .
J gene: TRBJ2-5
V gene: TRBV28
D gene: .

CDR3 protein: CASSQDPGSEQYF
CDR3 DNA: TGTGCCAGCAGCCAAGATCCCGGTTCGGAGCAGTACTTC
clone size: .
J gene: TRBJ2-5
V gene: TRBV3-1
D gene: .

CDR3 protein: CSVADSDYGYTF
CDR3 DNA: TGCAGCGTCGCGGACAGCGACTATGGCTACACCTTC
clone size: .
J gene: TRBJ1-2
V gene: TRBV29-1
D gene: .

CDR3 protein: CSALPDWTYEQYF
CDR3 DNA: TGCAGTGCCCTCCCGGACTGGACCTACGAGCAGTACTTC
clone size: .
J gene: TRBJ2-7
V gene: TRBV20-1
D gene: .

CDR3 protein: CASGLGDLSNQPQHF
CDR3 DNA: TGTGCCAGCGGACTCGGGGACCTTAGCAATCAGCCCCAGCATTTT
clone size: .
J gene: TRBJ1-5
V gene: TRBV2
D gene: .

CDR3 protein: CSAPDSFNQPQHF
CDR3 DNA: TGCAGTGCTCCGGACAGCTTCAATCAGCCCCAGCATTTT
clone size: .
J gene: TRBJ1-5
V gene: TRBV20-1
D gene: .

CDR3 protein: CASSFQGRPNYGYTF
CDR3 DNA: TGTGCCAGCAGTTTCCAGGGACGTCCTAACTATGGCTACACCTTC
clone size: .
J gene: TRBJ1-2
V gene: TRBV27
D gene: .

CDR3 protein: CASSPTAGTATEAFF
CDR3 DNA: TGCGCCAGCAGCCCGACTGCCGGGACAGCTACTGAAGCTTTCTTT
clone size: .
J gene: TRBJ1-1
V gene: TRBV5-1
D gene: TRBD1

CDR3 protein: CAINQRGPLYEQYF
CDR3 DNA: TGTGCCATCAATCAGCGGGGGCCCCTCTACGAGCAGTACTTC
clone size: .
J gene: TRBJ2-7
V gene: TRBV10-3
D gene: TRBD2

CDR3 protein: CSATRGTGNTEAFF
CDR3 DNA: TGCAGTGCAACCCGAGGGACGGGGAACACTGAAGCTTTCTTT
clone size: .
J gene: TRBJ1-1
V gene: TRBV20-1
D gene: .

CDR3 protein: CASSLAPSASSYEQYF
CDR3 DNA: TGCGCCAGCAGCTTGGCCCCTAGCGCAAGCTCCTACGAGCAGTACTTC
clone size: .
J gene: TRBJ2-7
V gene: TRBV5-1
D gene: .